The clone carrying this T cell receptor (beta chain) was observed a single time. As yet, its antigen is unknown. This CDR3 contains 14 residues. The V segment lost 4 bases and the J segment 3 bases; nucleotides outside the gene matches: 2. Per germline, CDR1 LGHDT and CDR2 YNNKEL (reference sequence). The data were taken from a study of T cell responses to AZD1222 COVID-19 vaccine. The study's findings and limits: Donors were chiefly white British, with a greater number of females, and clonal diversity was perhaps underestimated. Only six individuals given AZD1222 were seropositive at baseline.

Libraries were prepared by immunoSEQ multiplex PCR; TCRdb keeps only in-frame clonotypes and omits some of them. The sample lists 78,000 or so clones; over 60% were seen once. The J gene is TRBJ2-7, the V gene TRBV3-1 (or the pseudogene TRBV3-2), with 11 bases fitting TRBD2. The sequence came from an adult who received the AZD1222 COVID-19 vaccine. Here the sequenced sample was peripheral blood, taken 28 days after the second AZD1222 dose. CDR3 sequence reads: CASSRGLADYEQYF. CDR3 nucleotides: TGTGCCAGCAGCCGGGGACTAGCGGACTACGAGCAGTACTTC.